This paragraph reports one T cell receptor beta chain. What it recognizes is unknown. The protocol was immunoSEQ multiplex PCR, while the TCRdb copy is restricted to in-frame clones and leaves out a portion. The sample lists fewer than 30,000 clones; 65% to 90% were seen once. This entry comes from a study of tissue T cells after allogeneic stem cell transplantation. Study-level background: Several unmodified and three CD34-selected T-cell-depleted grafts went to graft-versus-host disease patients. Study outcomes and limitations: Limitations included a small, clinically heterogeneous cohort and limited sampling depth.

CDR3 size: 12 residues. The V end lost 0 bases, the J end lost 11 bases, and 10 bases lay between the germline ends. The germline V gene encodes CDR1 SGHDN and CDR2 FVKESK. The V and J genes are TRBV14 and TRBJ1-1, with unresolved D. The receptor comes from a woman aged 18-55 years who later had graft-versus-host disease after an allogeneic stem cell transplant. The specimen was blood, collected before transplantation. The CDR3 sequence is CASSQEQWRAFF. In DNA, the CDR3 is TGTGCCAGCAGCCAAGAGCAGTGGAGGGCTTTCTTT.